A single sample is the source of the 5 T cell receptor beta chains below, sequenced in a study of response to subunit inactivated influenza vaccine. TCRdb reanalysed the RT-PCR reads using MiXCR and keeps one entry per CDR3 protein. Counted here are hundreds of thousands of distinct CDR3 sequences, about 15% occurring once; the ten biggest clones make up approximately 10%. The sample here was PBMCs from blood, taken about 13 days after vaccination. Receptors originate from a man between 45 and 60 years old who received an inactivated influenza vaccine.

The V call is TRBV3-1, the J call TRBJ1-2; the match to TRBD1 covers 7 bases. The CDR3 covers 15 residues. CDR1 is LGHDT, CDR2 YNNKEL, per germline (reference sequence). The V segment lost 1 base and the J segment 4 bases; nucleotides outside the gene matches: 6. Here the CDR3 reads CASSQAATGSYGYTF. CDR3 bases: TGTGCCAGCAGCCAAGCAGCGACAGGGTCCTATGGCTACACCTTC.

This clonotype was counted at least ten times. One junction end disagrees with the germline gene, perhaps due to a read error. This rearrangement joins TRBV12-3 or TRBV12-4 to TRBJ1-4; D not resolved. The CDR3 totals 13 residues. The CDR3 DNA reads as TGCGCCAGCAGCTTGGGAGCGAGAGAAAAACTGTTTTTT. This sequence encodes CASSLGAREKLFF.

This clonotype was observed a few times. The chain joins TRBV5-1 to TRBJ2-6, with D possibly called TRBD1 or TRBD2 (6 bases each). The CDR3 totals 15 residues. The V end lost 2 bases, the J end lost 4 bases, and 10 bases lay between the germline ends. Germline V CDR1 and CDR2: SGHRS, YFSETQ. In nucleotides, the CDR3 is TGCGCCAGCAGCTTTGGGGGGCCAGGGGCCAACGTCCTGACTTTC. Protein sequence: CASSFGGPGANVLTF.

This clonotype was counted between two and nine times. V is TRBV5-1 and J is TRBJ2-2; D perhaps matches TRBD1 (5 bases). V lost 5 bases and J 2 bases, leaving 19 bases between the germline ends. CDR1 SGHRS and CDR2 YFSETQ come from the germline V gene. The CDR3 covers 17 residues. CDR3 sequence: CASSLGRLPLNTGELFF. In nucleotides, the CDR3 is TGCGCCAGCAGTCTGGGGCGACTTCCGCTAAACACCGGGGAGCTGTTTTTT.

This clonotype was found a few times. This chain links TRBV20-1 with TRBJ2-1; 9 bases fit TRBD2. The CDR3 totals 15 residues. CDR1 DFQATT and CDR2 SNEGSKA come from the germline V gene (reference sequence). Trimming at V came to 6 bases and at J to 7 bases, leaving 13 bases not matched to a gene. CDR3 sequence: CSAAHSGTSPNEQFF. The CDR3 DNA reads TGCAGTGCGGCGCACTCCGGGACTAGCCCAAATGAGCAGTTCTTC.